Below, 27 T cell receptor beta chains from the same sample are listed, as sequenced in a study of blood T cell repertoires in COVID-19. The protocol was immunoSEQ multiplex PCR, while the TCRdb copy is restricted to in-frame clones and leaves out a portion. The data show roughly 120,000 clones, roughly 82% seen once. Input material: peripheral blood. The origin of the receptors is a human donor in a cohort sampled during active COVID-19.

The chain joins TRBV10-1 to TRBJ2-2, with D maybe TRBD1 (6 bases). This CDR3 spans 16 amino acids. Trimming took 11 bases from V and 2 from J, leaving 21 bases between them. Germline assignment: CDR1 WNHNN and CDR2 SYGVQD (reference sequence). The CDR3 DNA reads TGCGCCGCAGGGGCCACGTGGAGCCCTAACACCGGGGAGCTGTTTTTT. This gives the protein CAAGATWSPNTGELFF.

This clone occurred a few times. V gene TRBV18 combines with J gene TRBJ2-7, with no clear D. V lost 0 bases and J lost 6, with 15 bases in between. CDR1 and CDR2 from the germline V gene are KGHSH and LQKENI. The CDR3 contains 15 residues. Here the CDR3 reads CASSPPSLHYTEQYF. DNA for the CDR3: TGTGCCAGCTCACCACCGTCCCTACACTATACCGAGCAGTACTTC.

This chain connects TRBV24-1 to TRBJ2-2; 9 positions agree with TRBD1. The V and J ends lost 5 bases and 6 bases, in that order; junction bases with no gene match: 12. CDR3 size: 17 residues. Germline V gene data show CDR1 as KGHDR and CDR2 as SFDVKD. As DNA, the CDR3 is TGTGCCACCAGTGGCCCGACAGGGGGGGAAAACGCCGGGGAGCTGTTTTTT. Translation: CATSGPTGGENAGELFF.

This chain joins TRBV7-2 and TRBJ2-7; TRBD1 matches at 7 bases. Germline CDR1 SGHTA, CDR2 FQGNSA. CDR3 length equals 15 residues. J gave up 0 bases and V 1 base, and 3 bases lay outside the gene matches. The CDR3 here is CASSLVQGVSYEQYF. The CDR3 DNA follows: TGTGCCAGCAGCTTAGTTCAGGGGGTCTCCTACGAGCAGTACTTC. Full variable domain (rest looked up from reference TRBV7-2 and TRBJ2-7): GAGVSQSPSNKVTEKGKDVELRCDPISGHTALYWYRQSLGQGLEFLIYFQGNSAPDKSGLPSDRFSAERTGGSVSTLTIQRTQQEDSAVYLCASSLVQGVSYEQYFGPGTRLTVT.

The rearrangement joins TRBV11-3 to TRBJ2-5; 10 nucleotides agree with TRBD2. J was trimmed by 1 base and V by 8 bases; bases with no gene match: 10. Germline assignment: CDR1 SGHNT and CDR2 YENEEA. The CDR3 runs to 16 residues. The CDR3 protein is CASARGLAGAQETQYF. CDR3 nucleotide sequence: TGTGCCAGCGCCAGGGGGCTAGCGGGGGCCCAAGAGACCCAGTACTTC. The complete variable domain, with remaining parts taken from reference TRBV11-3 and TRBJ2-5, reads EAGVVQSPRYKIIEKKQPVAFWCNPISGHNTLYWYLQNLGQGPELLIRYENEEAVDDSQLPKDRFSAERLKGVDSTLKIQPAELGDSAVYLCASARGLAGAQETQYFGPGTRLLVL.

V usage is TRBV9 and J usage is TRBJ2-3, with a tentative D call TRBD1 (6 bases). This CDR3 is 15 amino acids long. V was trimmed by 4 bases and J by 1 base, leaving 13 bases between them. Germline CDR1 SGDLS, CDR2 YYNGEE. The CDR3, as DNA: TGTGCCAGCAGCTTGGGACAATTACGCACAGATACGCAGTATTTT. Protein product: CASSLGQLRTDTQYF.

A few counts support this clone. This sequence joins TRBV9 and TRBJ2-3, with a weak D call TRBD2 (7 bases). The CDR3 is 15 residues long. The V end lost 0 bases, the J end lost 1 base, and 9 bases lay between the germline ends. Germline lookup yields CDR1 SGDLS and CDR2 YYNGEE. Here the CDR3 DNA reads TGTGCCAGCAGCGTAGAGGGGGGGCGCACAGATACGCAGTATTTT. Its protein is CASSVEGGRTDTQYF.

As for this clone: Different DNA sequences within this sample yield the same CDR3. The rearrangement uses TRBV19 and TRBJ2-3; the match to TRBD1 covers 7 bases. CDR3 length: 14 amino acids. CDR1 and CDR2 from the germline V gene are LNHDA and SQIVND (reference sequence). V gave up 5 bases and J gave up 1 base; unmatched junction bases: 3. The CDR3 nucleotides read TGTGCCAGTAGTTTAGGACAGGGCACAGATACGCAGTATTTT. Its translation is CASSLGQGTDTQYF.

The gene calls are TRBV13 and TRBJ1-2, with 8 nucleotides matching TRBD1. Trimming at V came to 1 base and at J to 4 bases, leaving 2 bases not matched to a gene. The CDR3 runs to 14 residues. The germline V gene encodes CDR1 PRHDT and CDR2 FYEKMQ (reference sequence). CDR3 region: CASSLAGTGYGYTF. As DNA, the CDR3 is TGTGCCAGCAGCTTAGCCGGGACAGGCTATGGCTACACCTTC.

V usage is TRBV24-1 and J usage is TRBJ2-1; the match to TRBD1 covers 9 bases. J was trimmed by 8 bases and V by 9 bases; bases with no gene match: 4. The CDR3 is 12 residues long. Germline loops: CDR1 KGHDR, CDR2 SFDVKD. As DNA, the CDR3 is TGTGCCACCGGGGACAGGGAGGATGAGCAGTTCTTC. Translated: CATGDREDEQFF.

V usage is TRBV6-4 and J usage is TRBJ1-6; no firm D call. Per germline, CDR1 MRHNA and CDR2 SNTAGT. This CDR3 region has 13 residues. The V end was cut by 4 bases, the J end by 8 bases, with 9 bases between. CDR3 region: CASSVRSDSPLHF. Written as DNA, the CDR3 is TGTGCCAGCAGTGTCCGGTCGGATTCACCCCTCCACTTT.

This sequence joins TRBV5-1 and TRBJ1-4; the D is unclear. The CDR3 is 14 amino acids. Deletions cut 3 bases from V and 7 bases from J, with 13 bases between. Per the germline V gene, CDR1 is SGHRS and CDR2 is YFSETQ. Here the CDR3 reads CASSWEGRGEKLFF. CDR3 in DNA: TGCGCCAGCAGCTGGGAGGGTCGCGGTGAAAAACTGTTTTTT.

The rearrangement uses TRBV5-1 and TRBJ2-7; 12 bases agree with TRBD2. The CDR3 is 17 residues long. Germline CDR1 and CDR2: SGHRS and YFSETQ. J lost 4 bases, V lost 4 bases, and 12 bases had no gene match. The CDR3 is CASSPTSGGRAFYEQYF. CDR3 DNA sequence: TGCGCCAGCAGCCCGACTAGCGGGGGCCGTGCTTTTTACGAGCAGTACTTC.

This chain uses TRBV6-6 with TRBJ1-4; D possibly corresponds to TRBD1 (5 bases). Trimming took 6 bases from V and 3 from J, leaving 17 bases between them. Per germline, CDR1 MNHNY and CDR2 SVGAGI (reference sequence). The CDR3 sequence is 16 residues long. The CDR3 region has the DNA TGTGCCAGCAGAAGAGACCGGGACTTGGCTAATGAAAAACTGTTTTTT. Its protein product is CASRRDRDLANEKLFF.

J is TRBJ1-1 and V is TRBV3-1 (or the pseudogene TRBV3-2); a possible D gene is TRBD1 (5 bases). With 3 bases removed from V and 0 bases from J, the gap between germline ends came to 8 bases. This CDR3 is 14 amino acids long. Germline V gene lookup returns CDR1 LGHDT and CDR2 YNNKEL (reference sequence). CDR3 in DNA: TGTGCCAGCAGCCAGCCAGGGATGAACACTGAAGCTTTCTTT. Its translation is CASSQPGMNTEAFF.

The genes are TRBV7-9 and TRBJ2-2, with 8 bases matching TRBD1. Germline V CDR1 and CDR2: SEHNR, FQNEAQ (reference sequence). The ends lost 5 bases at V and 7 bases at J; junction bases unmatched: 6. The CDR3 is 14 amino acids. As DNA, the CDR3 is TGTGCCAGCAGCAGGACAGGGTTGGACGGGGAGCTGTTTTTT. It translates to CASSRTGLDGELFF. Based on the CDR3 plus reference TRBV7-9 and TRBJ2-2, the full variable domain is DTGVSQNPRHKITKRGQNVTFRCDPISEHNRLYWYRQTLGQGPEFLTYFQNEAQLEKSRLLSDRFSAERPKGSFSTLEIQRTEQGDSAMYLCASSRTGLDGELFFGEGSRLTVL.

The table lists this clone with a few counts. The chain has TRBV10-3 and TRBJ2-5, with D possibly TRBD2 on 5 matching bases. Germline values: CDR1 ENHRY, CDR2 SYGVKD. The CDR3 totals 14 residues. V was cut by 4 bases and J by 4 bases, with 13 bases left in between. CDR3 region: CAISVRGFGETQYF. The CDR3 coding sequence is TGTGCCATCAGTGTGAGAGGGTTTGGAGAGACCCAGTACTTC.

The chain links TRBV2 to TRBJ1-2; D perhaps matches TRBD1 (5 bases). Trimming stripped 5 bases from V and 2 bases from J, with 9 bases between. Germline CDR1 is SNHLY and CDR2 is FYNNEI. This CDR3 contains 13 residues. The DNA for the CDR3 is TGTGCCAGCAGTTTCGACAGCAACTATGGCTACACCTTC. This gives the protein CASSFDSNYGYTF.

The chain has TRBV28 and TRBJ2-1, with TRBD2 matching 10 bases. The length of the CDR3 is 15 residues. With 4 bases clipped from V and 4 bases from J, the junction kept 4 bases outside the gene matches. Germline assignment: CDR1 MDHEN and CDR2 SYDVKM. For the CDR3, the DNA is TGTGCCAGCAGTTCTAGCGGGGGTCCGTACAATGAGCAGTTCTTC. This gives the protein CASSSSGGPYNEQFF.

The CDR3 reads CASRRQGRDEQYF. The CDR3 nucleotides read TGTGCCAGCAGACGACAGGGGAGAGACGAGCAGTACTTC. The chain carries TRBV6-5 and TRBJ2-7, with 8 bases that match TRBD1. The junction had 6 bases not matched to a gene; V was cut back by 6 bases and J by 5 bases. CDR1 is MNHEY, CDR2 SVGAGI, per germline. The CDR3 totals 13 residues.

The J gene is TRBJ2-2, the V gene TRBV4-3; perhaps TRBD2 as D (5 bases). The CDR3 has 15 residues. CDR1 LGHNA and CDR2 YSLEER come from the germline V gene. V lost 4 bases to trimming and J lost 0 bases, with 9 bases between them. The CDR3 DNA is TGCGCCAGCAGCCTCGGCGGGTCGAACACCGGGGAGCTGTTTTTT. Protein: CASSLGGSNTGELFF.

As DNA, the CDR3 is TGTGCCAGCAGTGAATCGCAGGGGCTTGGCTACACCTTC. Its translation is CASSESQGLGYTF. The chain carries TRBV6-1 and TRBJ1-2; a weak D match, TRBD1 (6 bases). The CDR3 is made up of 13 amino acids. Germline V gives CDR1 MNHNS, CDR2 SASEGT. V lost 2 bases and J lost 7, with 11 bases in between.

This rearrangement joins TRBV29-1 to TRBJ1-4; 8 nucleotides agree with TRBD1. Per the germline V gene, CDR1 is SQVTM and CDR2 is ANQGSEA. The V segment lost 7 bases and the J segment 8 bases; nucleotides outside the gene matches: 12. The CDR3 has 14 residues. The CDR3 DNA reads TGCAGCGCTGGAGGCGGGACAGGAGGAGAAAAACTGTTTTTT. This sequence encodes CSAGGGTGGEKLFF.

The rearrangement links TRBV29-1 to TRBJ1-1; maybe TRBD1 (6 bases). Germline V gene sequence: CDR1 SQVTM, CDR2 ANQGSEA. Trimming removed 3 bases at V and 12 bases at J, with 11 bases between. The CDR3 is made up of 10 amino acids. CDR3 region: CSVDQGRTFF. CDR3 coding DNA: TGCAGCGTTGATCAGGGGCGAACTTTCTTT.

The rearrangement links TRBV18 to TRBJ2-7; D gene ambiguous. The V and J ends lost 2 bases and 3 bases respectively, with 8 bases between them. The germline CDR1 and CDR2 sequences are KGHSH and LQKENI. This CDR3 has 13 residues. The CDR3 DNA is TGTGCCAGCTCACCATCAGGTGGCTACGAGCAGTACTTC. It is translated as CASSPSGGYEQYF. The variable domain in full, with the rest retrieved from reference TRBV18 and TRBJ2-7, is NAGVMQNPRHLVRRRGQEARLRCSPMKGHSHVYWYRQLPEEGLKFMVYLQKENIIDESGMPKERFSAEFPKEGPSILRIQQVVRGDSAAYFCASSPSGGYEQYFGPGTRLTVT.

The chain couples TRBV11-2 to TRBJ2-2, with D perhaps matching TRBD2 (5 bases). Germline V gene sequence: CDR1 SGHAT, CDR2 FQNNGV. The CDR3 spans 14 residues. Trimming removed 5 bases from V and 4 bases from J, with 11 bases in between. CDR3 sequence: CASSPQRGTGELFF. For the CDR3, the DNA is TGTGCCAGCAGCCCCCAACGGGGCACCGGGGAGCTGTTTTTT.

The J gene is TRBJ2-3, the V gene TRBV5-1; TRBD2 agrees at 12 bases. Germline CDR1 is SGHRS and CDR2 is YFSETQ. V trimming: 0 bases; J trimming: 3 bases; junction bases outside the gene matches: 5. The CDR3 is 17 amino acids. CDR3 region: CASSLEPSGGGTDTQYF. The CDR3 DNA reads as TGCGCCAGCAGCTTGGAGCCTAGCGGGGGGGGAACAGATACGCAGTATTTT.